What follows is one T cell receptor (beta chain) and its context. No antigen is known for it. The germline V and J ends were trimmed by 5 bases and 0 bases, with 8 bases remaining between them. The germline V gene encodes CDR1 SGHAT and CDR2 FQDESV (reference sequence). This CDR3 has 14 amino acids. The data originate from a study of T cells in localized non-small cell lung cancer. The study, taken as a whole, reports: Higher T cell density in the blood was associated with longer overall survival, whereas higher adjacent-lung clonality associated with shorter survival. Paired adjacent lung recovered a median around 52 of the top 100 tumor clones. Exceeding tumor, uninvolved adjacent lung had the highest T cell clonality. Sequence data derive from only one tumor region, so heterogeneity remains possible.

Libraries were prepared by immunoSEQ multiplex PCR; TCRdb keeps only in-frame clonotypes and omits some of them. The profile shows roughly 72,000 clones, 75% to 85% of them singletons. Sequences were derived from peripheral blood, sampled before any cancer treatment. The chain recombines TRBV11-1 with TRBJ1-5; D gene ambiguous. This TCR was sampled from a female donor at least 60 years old with stage I lung adenocarcinoma. DNA of the CDR3: TGTGCCAGCAGCAGTGGGATTAGCAATCAGCCCCAGCATTTT. As protein: CASSSGISNQPQHF.